The entry below gives a single T cell receptor beta chain sequence along with its context. The antigen is undetermined. The length of the CDR3 is 14 residues. This entry is derived from a study of T cells expressing NK-cell markers. Study context: Source material for TCR beta repertoires consisted of sorted CD3+CD56+NKG2C+, CD3+CD56+NKG2C- and CD3+CD56-NKG2C+ T cells. Out of eight donors sequenced, seven tested HCMV-seropositive and the remaining one seronegative.

Study findings and constraints: These clonotypes also led the CD3+CD56-NKG2C+ fraction in several donors.

Template switching by 5'RACE with UMIs generated the TCR beta cDNA. TCRdb reprocessed the 5' RACE reads, keeping one entry per CDR3 protein, no DNA. The sample's table shows 350,000 to 400,000 distinct CDR3 sequences. Sequencing input: blood T cells: a sorted CD56 or NKG2C T cell subset, CD4+ or CD8+ T cells, or bulk PBMC T cells (not recorded which). This receptor was identified in a woman aged 45 to 65 in good health. The chain links TRBV12-3 or TRBV12-4 to TRBJ1-2; there is no DNA to check the TCRdb D call of TRBD1. CDR3 in amino acids: CASSQDSVLYGYTF.